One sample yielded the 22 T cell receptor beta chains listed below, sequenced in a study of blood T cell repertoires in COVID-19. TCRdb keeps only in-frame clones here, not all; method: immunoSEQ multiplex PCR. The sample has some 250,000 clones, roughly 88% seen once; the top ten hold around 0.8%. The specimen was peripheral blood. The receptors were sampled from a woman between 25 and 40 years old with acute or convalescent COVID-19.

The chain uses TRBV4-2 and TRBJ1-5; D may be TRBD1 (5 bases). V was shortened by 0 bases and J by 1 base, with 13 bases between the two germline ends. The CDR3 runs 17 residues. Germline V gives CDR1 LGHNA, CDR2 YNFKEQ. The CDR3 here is CASSQDRQMRSNQPQHF. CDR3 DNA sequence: TGTGCCAGCAGCCAAGACAGACAGATGCGAAGCAATCAGCCCCAGCATTTT.

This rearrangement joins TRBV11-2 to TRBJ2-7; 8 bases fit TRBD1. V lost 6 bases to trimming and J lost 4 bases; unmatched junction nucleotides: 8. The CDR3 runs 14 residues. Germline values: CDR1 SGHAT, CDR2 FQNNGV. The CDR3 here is CASSPGTGWYEQYF. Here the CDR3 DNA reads TGTGCCAGCAGTCCCGGGACAGGATGGTACGAGCAGTACTTC.

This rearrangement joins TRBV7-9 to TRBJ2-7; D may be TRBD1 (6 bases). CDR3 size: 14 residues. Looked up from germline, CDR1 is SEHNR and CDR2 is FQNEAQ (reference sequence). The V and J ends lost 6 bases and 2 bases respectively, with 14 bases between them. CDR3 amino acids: CASSVGTSTYEQYF. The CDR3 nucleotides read TGTGCCAGCAGTGTTGGGACATCTACCTACGAGCAGTACTTC.

The CDR3 DNA is TGCGCCAGCAGGGAAGTAGCGGGAGCGGTTGAGCAGTTCTTC. Translated, it gives CASREVAGAVEQFF. The rearrangement links TRBV10-2 to TRBJ2-1; 9 bases fit TRBD2. Germline lookup yields CDR1 WSHSY and CDR2 SAAADI. V shed 6 bases and J 9 bases; nucleotides not matched to a gene: 9. The CDR3 is 14 amino acids.

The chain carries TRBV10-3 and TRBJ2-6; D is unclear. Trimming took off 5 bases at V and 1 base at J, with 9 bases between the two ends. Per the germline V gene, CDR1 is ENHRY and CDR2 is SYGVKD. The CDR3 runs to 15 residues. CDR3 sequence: CAISTAISGANVLTF. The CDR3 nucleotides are TGTGCCATCAGTACAGCTATTTCTGGGGCCAACGTCCTGACTTTC.

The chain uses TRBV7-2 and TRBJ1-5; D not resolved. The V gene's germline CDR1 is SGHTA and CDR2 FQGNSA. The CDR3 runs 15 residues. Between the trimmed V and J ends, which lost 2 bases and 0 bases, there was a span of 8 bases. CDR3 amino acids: CASSLFGGSNQPQHF. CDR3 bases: TGTGCCAGCAGCTTATTTGGCGGTAGCAATCAGCCCCAGCATTTT.

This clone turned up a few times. The CDR3, as DNA: TGTGCCAGCAGTCGACTAGCGGAATACGAGCAGTACTTC. Protein sequence: CASSRLAEYEQYF. The J gene is TRBJ2-7, the V gene TRBV9; 9 nucleotides line up with TRBD2. Germline trimming cut 5 bases from V and 4 bases from J; bases unmatched to any gene: 4. Germline loops: CDR1 SGDLS, CDR2 YYNGEE. The CDR3 spans 13 residues.

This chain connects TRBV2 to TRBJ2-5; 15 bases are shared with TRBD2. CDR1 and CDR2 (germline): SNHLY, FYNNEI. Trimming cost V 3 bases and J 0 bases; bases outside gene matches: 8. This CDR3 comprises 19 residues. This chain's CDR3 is CASSDYGLAGGLYQETQYF. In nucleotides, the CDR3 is TGTGCCAGCAGTGACTACGGACTAGCGGGAGGGTTGTACCAAGAGACCCAGTACTTC.

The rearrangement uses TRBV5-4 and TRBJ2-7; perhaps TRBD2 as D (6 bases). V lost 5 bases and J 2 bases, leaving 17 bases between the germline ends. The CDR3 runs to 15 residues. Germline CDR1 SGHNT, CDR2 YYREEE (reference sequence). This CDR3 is CASRRSTAGAYEQYF. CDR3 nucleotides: TGTGCCAGCAGGCGATCCACAGCGGGTGCCTACGAGCAGTACTTC.

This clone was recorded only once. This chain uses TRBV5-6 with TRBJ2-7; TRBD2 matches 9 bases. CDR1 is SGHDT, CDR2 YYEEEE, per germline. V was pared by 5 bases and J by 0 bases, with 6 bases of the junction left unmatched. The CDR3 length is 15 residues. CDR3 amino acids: CASRPLAGSSYEQYF. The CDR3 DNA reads TGTGCCAGCAGGCCACTAGCGGGTAGCTCCTACGAGCAGTACTTC.

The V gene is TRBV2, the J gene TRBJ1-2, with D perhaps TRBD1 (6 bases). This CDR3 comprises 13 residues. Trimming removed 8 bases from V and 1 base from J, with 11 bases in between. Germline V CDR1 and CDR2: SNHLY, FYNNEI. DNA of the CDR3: TGTGCCAGCTGGAAGGGGGATAACTATGGCTACACCTTC. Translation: CASWKGDNYGYTF.

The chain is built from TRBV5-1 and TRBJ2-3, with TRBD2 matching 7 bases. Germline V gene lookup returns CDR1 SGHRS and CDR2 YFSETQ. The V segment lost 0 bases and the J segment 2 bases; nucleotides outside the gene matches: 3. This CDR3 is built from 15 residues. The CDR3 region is CASSLVTSDTDTQYF. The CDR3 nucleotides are TGCGCCAGCAGCTTGGTTACTAGCGACACAGATACGCAGTATTTT.

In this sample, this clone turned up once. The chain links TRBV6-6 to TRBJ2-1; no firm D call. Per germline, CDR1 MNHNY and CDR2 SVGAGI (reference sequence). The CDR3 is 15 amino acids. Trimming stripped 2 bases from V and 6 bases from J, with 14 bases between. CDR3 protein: CASSYRDQIGNEQFF. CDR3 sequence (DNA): TGTGCCAGCAGTTACCGAGATCAAATCGGCAATGAGCAGTTCTTC.

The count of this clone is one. The DNA of the CDR3 is TGTGCCACCAGCAGCGGCAGCGGGAGTTTCTCCTACGAGCAGTACTTC. Translated, it gives CATSSGSGSFSYEQYF. The chain is built from TRBV15 and TRBJ2-7, with 8 bases identical to TRBD2. This CDR3 spans 16 amino acids. V trimming: 3 bases; J trimming: 0 bases; junction bases outside the gene matches: 7. Germline lookup yields CDR1 LNHNV and CDR2 YYDKDF (reference sequence). Using reference TRBV15 and TRBJ2-7 for the parts outside the CDR3, the full variable domain is DAMVIQNPRYQVTQFGKPVTLSCSQTLNHNVMYWYQQKSSQAPKLLFHYYDKDFNNEADTPDNFQSRRPNTSFCFLDIRSPGLGDTAMYLCATSSGSGSFSYEQYFGPGTRLTVT.

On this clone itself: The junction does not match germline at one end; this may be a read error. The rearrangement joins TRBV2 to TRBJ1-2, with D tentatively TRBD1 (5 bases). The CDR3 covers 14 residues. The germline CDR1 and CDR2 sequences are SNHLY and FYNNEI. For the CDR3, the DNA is TGTGCCAGCACTGAACCGGGGGGGTCATATGGCTACACCTTC. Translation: CASTEPGGSYGYTF.

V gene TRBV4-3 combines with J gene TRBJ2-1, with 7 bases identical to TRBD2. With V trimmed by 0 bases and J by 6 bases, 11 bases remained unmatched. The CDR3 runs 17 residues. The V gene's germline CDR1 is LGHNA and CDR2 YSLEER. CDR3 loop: CASSQDWRRGGPNEQFF. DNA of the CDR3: TGCGCCAGCAGCCAAGACTGGCGTAGGGGAGGGCCCAATGAGCAGTTCTTC.

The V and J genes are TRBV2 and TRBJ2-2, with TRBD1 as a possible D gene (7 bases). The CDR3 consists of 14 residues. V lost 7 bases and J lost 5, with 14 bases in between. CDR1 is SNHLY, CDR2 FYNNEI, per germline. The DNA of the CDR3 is TGTGCCAGCAAGCAGGGGGGAAAGACCGGGGAGCTGTTTTTT. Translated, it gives CASKQGGKTGELFF.

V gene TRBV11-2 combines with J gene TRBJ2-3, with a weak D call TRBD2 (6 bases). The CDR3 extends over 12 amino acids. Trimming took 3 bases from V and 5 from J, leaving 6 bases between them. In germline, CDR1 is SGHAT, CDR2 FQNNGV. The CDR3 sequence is CASSFGRDTQYF. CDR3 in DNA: TGTGCCAGCAGCTTCGGGAGAGATACGCAGTATTTT.

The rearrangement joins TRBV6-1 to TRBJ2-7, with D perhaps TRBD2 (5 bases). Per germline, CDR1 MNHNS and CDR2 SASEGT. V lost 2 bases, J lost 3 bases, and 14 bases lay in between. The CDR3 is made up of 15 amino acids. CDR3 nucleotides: TGTGCCAGCAGTGAATTAAGAGGGCTGGTCTACGAGCAGTACTTC. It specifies CASSELRGLVYEQYF.

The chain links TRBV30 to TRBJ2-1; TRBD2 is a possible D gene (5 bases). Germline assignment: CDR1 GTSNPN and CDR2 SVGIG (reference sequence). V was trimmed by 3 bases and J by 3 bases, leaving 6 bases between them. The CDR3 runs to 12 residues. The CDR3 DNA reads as TGTGCCTGGAGCCGGGACTACAATGAGCAGTTCTTC. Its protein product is CAWSRDYNEQFF.

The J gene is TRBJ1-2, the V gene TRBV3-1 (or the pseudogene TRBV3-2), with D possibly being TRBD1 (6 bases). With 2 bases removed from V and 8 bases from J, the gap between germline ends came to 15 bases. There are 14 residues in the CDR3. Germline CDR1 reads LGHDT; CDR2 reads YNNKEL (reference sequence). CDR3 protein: CASSQPTGSGGYTF. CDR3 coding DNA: TGTGCCAGCAGCCAACCCACAGGGTCAGGGGGCTACACCTTC.

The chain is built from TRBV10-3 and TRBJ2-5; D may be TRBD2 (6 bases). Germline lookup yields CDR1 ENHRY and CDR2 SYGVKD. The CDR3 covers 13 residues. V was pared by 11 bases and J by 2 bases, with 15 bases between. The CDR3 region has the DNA TGTGCCTGCCGTAGCGGAGGGCAAGAGACCCAGTACTTC. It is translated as CACRSGGQETQYF.